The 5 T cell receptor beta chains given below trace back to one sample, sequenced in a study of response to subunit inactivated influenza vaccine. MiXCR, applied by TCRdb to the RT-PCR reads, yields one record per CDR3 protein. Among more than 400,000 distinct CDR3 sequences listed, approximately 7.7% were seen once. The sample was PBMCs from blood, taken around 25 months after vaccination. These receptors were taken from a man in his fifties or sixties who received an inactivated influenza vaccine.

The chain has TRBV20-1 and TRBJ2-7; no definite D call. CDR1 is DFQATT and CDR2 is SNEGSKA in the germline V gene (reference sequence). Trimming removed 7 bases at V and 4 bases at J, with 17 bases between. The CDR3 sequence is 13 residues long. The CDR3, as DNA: TGCAGTGTTAAGGAATTGAGGTGGTACGAGCAGTACTTC. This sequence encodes CSVKELRWYEQYF.

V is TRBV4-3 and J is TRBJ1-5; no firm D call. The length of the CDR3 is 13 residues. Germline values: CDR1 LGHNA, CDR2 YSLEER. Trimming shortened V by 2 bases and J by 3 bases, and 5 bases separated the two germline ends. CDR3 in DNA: TGCGCCAGCAGCCAAAACACCAATCAGCCCCAGCATTTT. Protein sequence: CASSQNTNQPQHF.

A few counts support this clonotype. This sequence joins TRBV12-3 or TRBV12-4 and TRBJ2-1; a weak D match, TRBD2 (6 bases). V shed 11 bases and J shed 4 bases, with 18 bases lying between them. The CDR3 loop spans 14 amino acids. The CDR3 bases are TGTGCCCTTTCCCGGGGGAGTCGATACAATGAGCAGTTCTTC. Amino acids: CALSRGSRYNEQFF.

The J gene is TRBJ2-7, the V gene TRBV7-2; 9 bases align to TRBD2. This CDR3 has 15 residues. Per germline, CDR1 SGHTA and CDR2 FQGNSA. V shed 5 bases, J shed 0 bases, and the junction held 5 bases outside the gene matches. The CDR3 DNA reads TGTGCCAGCAGCGAAACTAGCGGGCGCTCCTACGAGCAGTACTTC. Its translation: CASSETSGRSYEQYF.

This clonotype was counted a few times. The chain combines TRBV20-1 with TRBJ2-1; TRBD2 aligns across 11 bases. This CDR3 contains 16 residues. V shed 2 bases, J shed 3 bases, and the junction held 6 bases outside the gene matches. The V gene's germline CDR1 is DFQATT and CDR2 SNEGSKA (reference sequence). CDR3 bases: TGCAGTGCTAGACCGCCTAGCGGGAGGCACTACAATGAGCAGTTCTTC. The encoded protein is CSARPPSGRHYNEQFF.